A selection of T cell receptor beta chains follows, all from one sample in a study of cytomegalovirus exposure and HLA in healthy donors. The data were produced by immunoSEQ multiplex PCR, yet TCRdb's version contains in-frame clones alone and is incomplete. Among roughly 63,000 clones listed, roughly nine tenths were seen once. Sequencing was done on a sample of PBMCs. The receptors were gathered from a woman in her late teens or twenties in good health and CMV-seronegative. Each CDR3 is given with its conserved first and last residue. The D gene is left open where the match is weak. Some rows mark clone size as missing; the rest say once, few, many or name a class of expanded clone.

CDR3nt: TGTGCCAGCAGTTACTCCCGATTGCGGGGGGACGGGACCCAGTACTTC
CDR3aa: CASSYSRLRGDGTQYF
v_gene: TRBV6-5
j_gene: TRBJ2-5
abundance: NA
d_gene: TRBD2

CDR3nt: TGTGCCAGCAGTGCCGACTACCAAGAGACCCAGTACTTC
CDR3aa: CASSADYQETQYF
v_gene: TRBV2
j_gene: TRBJ2-5
abundance: NA
d_gene: NA

CDR3nt: TGCGCCAGCAGGAGGCAGGGGAGTTTGGATGGCTACACCTTC
CDR3aa: CASRRQGSLDGYTF
v_gene: TRBV4-1
j_gene: TRBJ1-2
abundance: NA
d_gene: NA

CDR3nt: TGTGCCAGCAGCCAGACAGGGTTGAACACTGAAGCTTTCTTT
CDR3aa: CASSQTGLNTEAFF
v_gene: TRBV7-9
j_gene: TRBJ1-1
abundance: NA
d_gene: TRBD1

CDR3nt: TGTGCCAGCAGCTTGGCCGAAGTGACTGAAGCTTTCTTT
CDR3aa: CASSLAEVTEAFF
v_gene: TRBV7-2
j_gene: TRBJ1-1
abundance: NA
d_gene: NA

CDR3nt: TGTGCCAGCAGCCAAGAAGGTTGGCCAGACAGGGGGCCTCAGCCCCAGCATTTT
CDR3aa: CASSQEGWPDRGPQPQHF
v_gene: TRBV14
j_gene: TRBJ1-5
abundance: NA
d_gene: TRBD1

CDR3nt: TGTGCCAGTAGTATATTCGCAGGGTCCTACGAGCAGTACTTC
CDR3aa: CASSIFAGSYEQYF
v_gene: TRBV19
j_gene: TRBJ2-7
abundance: NA
d_gene: NA

CDR3nt: TGTGCCAGCAGAGGACTTTTCCTGAACACTGAAGCTTTCTTT
CDR3aa: CASRGLFLNTEAFF
v_gene: TRBV27
j_gene: TRBJ1-1
abundance: once
d_gene: NA

CDR3nt: TGTGCCAGCAGTTACCTAGCGGGGGGGCAGTATTTT
CDR3aa: CASSYLAGGQYF
v_gene: TRBV6-6
j_gene: TRBJ2-3
abundance: NA
d_gene: TRBD2

CDR3nt: TGCGCCAGCAGCTTGGCCTTAGCGGGGGGGAGGACAGATACGCAGTATTTT
CDR3aa: CASSLALAGGRTDTQYF
v_gene: TRBV5-1
j_gene: TRBJ2-3
abundance: NA
d_gene: TRBD2

CDR3nt: TGTGCCATCAGCCAAGCGGGAGGTCCTGGTGAGCAGTTCTTC
CDR3aa: CAISQAGGPGEQFF
v_gene: TRBV10-3
j_gene: TRBJ2-1
abundance: NA
d_gene: TRBD2

CDR3nt: TGTGCCACCCAAGGGGGGACTAGCGGGAACAATGAGCAGTTCTTC
CDR3aa: CATQGGTSGNNEQFF
v_gene: TRBV6-5
j_gene: TRBJ2-1
abundance: NA
d_gene: TRBD2

CDR3nt: TGTGCCAGCACGGGACAGGGGGCAAGAAACACCATATATTTT
CDR3aa: CASTGQGARNTIYF
v_gene: TRBV28
j_gene: TRBJ1-3
abundance: NA
d_gene: TRBD1

CDR3nt: TGTGCCAGCTCACTACACCTCCCGGACAGGGGGCTAAATGAGCAGTTCTTC
CDR3aa: CASSLHLPDRGLNEQFF
v_gene: TRBV18
j_gene: TRBJ2-1
abundance: NA
d_gene: TRBD1

CDR3nt: TGTGCCAGTGGTCAGGCTTATGAAGCTTTCTTT
CDR3aa: CASGQAYEAFF
v_gene: TRBV19
j_gene: TRBJ1-1
abundance: once
d_gene: NA

CDR3nt: TGTGCCAGTGAGCGGGAAGCCCGGGAGACCCAGTACTTC
CDR3aa: CASEREARETQYF
v_gene: TRBV2
j_gene: TRBJ2-5
abundance: NA
d_gene: TRBD2

CDR3nt: TGTGCCAGCAGTTCCCGGGACAGGGGCCCCTACGAGCAGTACTTC
CDR3aa: CASSSRDRGPYEQYF
v_gene: TRBV2
j_gene: TRBJ2-7
abundance: NA
d_gene: TRBD1

CDR3nt: TGTGCCAGCTCACCGCAAGGGGCAGGGACTGAAGCTTTCTTT
CDR3aa: CASSPQGAGTEAFF
v_gene: TRBV18
j_gene: TRBJ1-1
abundance: NA
d_gene: NA

CDR3nt: TGTGCCATCAGTGAGTCCCCCGGGGGGGCCCGAACCGGGGAGCTGTTTTTT
CDR3aa: CAISESPGGARTGELFF
v_gene: TRBV10-3
j_gene: TRBJ2-2
abundance: few
d_gene: TRBD2

CDR3nt: TGTGCCAGCTCAAGCGACGGTAATGAAAAACTGTTTTTT
CDR3aa: CASSSDGNEKLFF
v_gene: TRBV18
j_gene: TRBJ1-4
abundance: NA
d_gene: NA

CDR3nt: TGTGCCAGCAGCCCGGGACTCTTCCCGGATACGCAGTATTTT
CDR3aa: CASSPGLFPDTQYF
v_gene: TRBV7-2
j_gene: TRBJ2-3
abundance: NA
d_gene: NA

CDR3nt: TGTGCCAGCAGTTGGGCGGGGGGCGTCGCGAGTGGCTACACCTTC
CDR3aa: CASSWAGGVASGYTF
v_gene: TRBV28
j_gene: TRBJ1-2
abundance: NA
d_gene: NA

CDR3nt: TGTGCCAGCAGCTTTAATCAGGGGGACTCAGTCCAGCATTTT
CDR3aa: CASSFNQGDSVQHF
v_gene: TRBV7-9
j_gene: TRBJ1-5
abundance: NA
d_gene: TRBD1

CDR3nt: TGTGCCAGTAGTCTTACGAGCTCCTACAATGAGCAGTTCTTC
CDR3aa: CASSLTSSYNEQFF
v_gene: TRBV19
j_gene: TRBJ2-1
abundance: NA
d_gene: NA

CDR3nt: TGTGCCAGCAGCCCTAGGACAGGGTTGGGAGGCTACACCTTC
CDR3aa: CASSPRTGLGGYTF
v_gene: TRBV16
j_gene: TRBJ1-2
abundance: NA
d_gene: TRBD1

CDR3nt: TGTGCCAGCAGCTTGGGACAGAACTATGGCTACACCTTC
CDR3aa: CASSLGQNYGYTF
v_gene: TRBV27
j_gene: TRBJ1-2
abundance: NA
d_gene: TRBD1

CDR3nt: TGCGCCAGCAGCTTACAGGGCTCCTACAATGAGCAGTTCTTC
CDR3aa: CASSLQGSYNEQFF
v_gene: TRBV5-1
j_gene: TRBJ2-1
abundance: once
d_gene: NA

CDR3nt: TGTGCCAGCAGCCACGAGGCGGGGGGCTACGAGCAGTACTTC
CDR3aa: CASSHEAGGYEQYF
v_gene: TRBV7-6
j_gene: TRBJ2-7
abundance: NA
d_gene: TRBD2

CDR3nt: TGTGCCAGCAGCTTGGCCCAGGGAAGCTCCTACGAGCAGTACTTC
CDR3aa: CASSLAQGSSYEQYF
v_gene: TRBV5-5
j_gene: TRBJ2-7
abundance: NA
d_gene: NA

CDR3nt: TGTGCCAGCAGCCAAGATTTTCCAAGCGGGGGGTTGGGGGAGACCCAGTACTTC
CDR3aa: CASSQDFPSGGLGETQYF
v_gene: TRBV4-2
j_gene: TRBJ2-5
abundance: NA
d_gene: TRBD2

CDR3nt: TGTGCCAGCAGCTTACAATACCAGGGGGAAGGCAAAAACATTCAGTACTTC
CDR3aa: CASSLQYQGEGKNIQYF
v_gene: TRBV7-6
j_gene: TRBJ2-4
abundance: NA
d_gene: TRBD1

CDR3nt: TGTGCCAGCAGTTCCAGGGGATGGTCGGGAAACACCATATATTTT
CDR3aa: CASSSRGWSGNTIYF
v_gene: TRBV28
j_gene: TRBJ1-3
abundance: once
d_gene: NA

CDR3nt: TGTGCCAGCACCGTTTACTCTGATTTCCTAGCGGGAGGTAGCGGGGAGCTGTTTTTT
CDR3aa: CASTVYSDFLAGGSGELFF
v_gene: TRBV27
j_gene: TRBJ2-2
abundance: NA
d_gene: TRBD2

CDR3nt: TGTGCCAGCAGAAGGACAGGGTATAATGAAAAACTGTTTTTT
CDR3aa: CASRRTGYNEKLFF
v_gene: TRBV6-6
j_gene: TRBJ1-4
abundance: NA
d_gene: TRBD1

CDR3nt: TGTGCCAGCAGCGAAGGACTAGCGGGGACGAATGAGCAGTTCTTC
CDR3aa: CASSEGLAGTNEQFF
v_gene: TRBV7-6
j_gene: TRBJ2-1
abundance: NA
d_gene: TRBD2

CDR3nt: TGTGCCAGCAGTTTGCCGGGACAGGCGGGGCCCCAGCATTTT
CDR3aa: CASSLPGQAGPQHF
v_gene: TRBV28
j_gene: TRBJ1-5
abundance: NA
d_gene: TRBD1

CDR3nt: TGTGCCAGTAAGACGGGAGCCTACGGGGCCAACGTCCTGACTTTC
CDR3aa: CASKTGAYGANVLTF
v_gene: TRBV6-5
j_gene: TRBJ2-6
abundance: once
d_gene: NA

CDR3nt: TGTGCCAGCAGTTTAGTGCTAGCCGTCACCGGGGGAGTCACAGATACGCAGTATTTT
CDR3aa: CASSLVLAVTGGVTDTQYF
v_gene: TRBV28
j_gene: TRBJ2-3
abundance: once
d_gene: NA